The sequence of this T cell receptor beta chain was determined in a study of circulating CD8 cells and anti-PD-1 response in melanoma. About the study: Nivolumab was given intravenously at 3 mg/kg every 2 weeks.

Each library started from about 15 ng of total RNA using the QIAseq Immune Repertoire TCR panel. TCRdb called the reads again in MiXCR, with one record for every CDR3 protein. The table records about 520 distinct CDR3 sequences, 4.5% to 7% of them present only once. Live CD3+CD8+TCRalphabeta+ cells were sorted into four subsets by PD-1 and/or TIGIT. Within the sample, this clonotype is medium-sized. The CDR3 totals 15 residues. V was shortened by 4 bases and J by 5 bases, with 15 bases between the two germline ends. CDR1 and CDR2 (germline): MNHEY, SVGAGI. J is TRBJ2-1 and V is TRBV6-5; D is undetermined. The clonotype originates from a human donor with melanoma. Material: CD8+ T cells from PBMCs, obtained at baseline or after one month of anti-PD-1 therapy (not recorded which). CDR3 amino acids: CASSFGLAANNEQFF. CDR3 bases: TGTGCCAGCAGTTTTGGTCTGGCAGCGAACAATGAGCAGTTCTTC.